Given below is one T cell receptor beta chain in context. Gene-specific TRAV and TRBV primers were used for first-strand cDNA, covering alpha and beta chains. With a constant-region primer and a V-primer adapter, TCRs were subjected to roughly 20 PCR cycles of amplification. From the reads, TCRdb called clonotypes with MiXCR, one entry per CDR3 protein. The data show approximately 11,000 distinct CDR3 sequences, more than 55% seen once. Losses at the gene ends were 0 bases for V and 8 bases for J; bases not matched to a gene: 6. In germline, CDR1 is SGHRS, CDR2 YFSETQ. The CDR3 contains 15 residues. This entry is derived from a study of low-dose radiotherapy and immunotherapy resistance in tumors. Study summary: Aspirin was taken orally at 300 mg daily by patients, and this continued for four cycles from cycle 1 day 1.

This receptor was identified in a human donor with advanced metastatic prostate, ovarian, gallbladder or colorectal cancer (not recorded which). This table probably holds off-target reads from a library built for another chain. The chain is built from TRBV5-1 and TRBJ2-1; 9 nucleotides agree with TRBD2. The CDR3, as DNA: TGCGCCAGCAGCTTGGTTGCGGGGGGGCTGCATGAGCAGTTCTTC. It encodes CASSLVAGGLHEQFF.